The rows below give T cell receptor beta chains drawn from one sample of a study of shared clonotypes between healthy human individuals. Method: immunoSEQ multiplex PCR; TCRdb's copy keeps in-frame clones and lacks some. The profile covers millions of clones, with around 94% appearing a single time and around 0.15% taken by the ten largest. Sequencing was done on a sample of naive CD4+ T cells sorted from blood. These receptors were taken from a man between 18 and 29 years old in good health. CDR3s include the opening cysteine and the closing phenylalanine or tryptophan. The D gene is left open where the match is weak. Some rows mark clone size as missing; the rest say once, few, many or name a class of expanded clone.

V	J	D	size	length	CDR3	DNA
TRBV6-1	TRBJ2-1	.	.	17	CASSAGAGGYGYNEQFF	TGTGCCAGCAGTGCAGGGGCCGGCGGATACGGATACAATGAGCAGTTCTTC
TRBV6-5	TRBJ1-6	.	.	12	CASSYGWGPLHF	TGTGCCAGCAGTTACGGGTGGGGTCCCCTCCACTTT
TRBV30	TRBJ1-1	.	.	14	CAWSVSWGGTEAFF	TGTGCCTGGAGTGTTAGTTGGGGAGGCACTGAAGCTTTCTTT
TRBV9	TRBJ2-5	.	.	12	CASSVGYETQYF	TGTGCCAGCAGCGTAGGATACGAGACCCAGTACTTC
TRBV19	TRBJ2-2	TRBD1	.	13	CASSGQLTGELFF	TGTGCCAGTTCGGGACAGCTAACCGGGGAGCTGTTTTTT
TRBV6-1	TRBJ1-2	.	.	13	CASKEQGTYGYTF	TGTGCCAGCAAAGAGCAGGGGACCTATGGCTACACCTTC
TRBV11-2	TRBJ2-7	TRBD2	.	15	CASSLSVAGPPGQYF	TGTGCCAGCAGCTTATCGGTAGCGGGTCCTCCGGGGCAGTACTTC
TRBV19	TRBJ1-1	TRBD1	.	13	CATRTGGKTEAFF	TGTGCCACTCGGACAGGGGGCAAAACTGAAGCTTTCTTT
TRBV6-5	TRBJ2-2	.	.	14	CASSYSGNTGELFF	TGTGCCAGCAGTTACTCAGGAAACACCGGGGAGCTGTTTTTT
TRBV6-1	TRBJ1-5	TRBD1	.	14	CASSGQGRGQPQHF	TGTGCCAGCAGTGGACAGGGCAGGGGACAGCCCCAGCATTTT
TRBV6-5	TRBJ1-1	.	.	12	CASTNGYTEAFF	TGTGCCAGCACCAATGGATACACTGAAGCTTTCTTT
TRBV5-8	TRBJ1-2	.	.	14	CASSSAYLVYGYTF	TGTGCCAGCAGCTCGGCCTACCTAGTCTATGGCTACACCTTC
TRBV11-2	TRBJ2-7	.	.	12	CASSLFLYEQYF	TGTGCCAGCAGCTTGTTCTTGTACGAGCAGTACTTC
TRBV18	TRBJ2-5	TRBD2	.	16	CASSPGLAGGLETQYF	TGTGCCAGCTCACCGGGACTAGCGGGGGGGCTCGAGACCCAGTACTTC
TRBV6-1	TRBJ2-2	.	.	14	CACSAGADTGELFF	TGTGCCTGTTCCGCGGGGGCGGACACCGGGGAGCTGTTTTTT
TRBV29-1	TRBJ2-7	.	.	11	CSVVVGYEQYF	TGCAGCGTTGTTGTTGGATACGAGCAGTACTTC
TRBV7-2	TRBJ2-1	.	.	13	CASSRRAAQEQFF	TGTGCCAGCAGTCGCCGGGCCGCCCAAGAGCAGTTCTTC
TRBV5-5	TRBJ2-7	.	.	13	CASSLAGTYEQYF	TGTGCCAGCAGCTTGGCGGGAACCTACGAGCAGTACTTC
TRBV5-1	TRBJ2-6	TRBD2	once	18	CASSFGAGGPSGANVLTF	TGCGCCAGCAGCTTCGGAGCGGGAGGCCCCTCTGGGGCCAACGTCCTGACTTTC
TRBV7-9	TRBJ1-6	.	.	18	CASSLDWTVSSYNSPLHF	TGTGCCAGCAGCTTAGACTGGACAGTGAGCTCCTATAATTCACCCCTCCACTTT
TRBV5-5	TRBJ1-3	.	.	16	CASSLAQQGNGNTIYF	TGTGCCAGCAGCTTGGCCCAGCAGGGCAATGGAAACACCATATATTTT
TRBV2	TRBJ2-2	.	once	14	CASNLVQGAGELFF	TGTGCCAGCAACCTAGTACAGGGTGCCGGGGAGCTGTTTTTT